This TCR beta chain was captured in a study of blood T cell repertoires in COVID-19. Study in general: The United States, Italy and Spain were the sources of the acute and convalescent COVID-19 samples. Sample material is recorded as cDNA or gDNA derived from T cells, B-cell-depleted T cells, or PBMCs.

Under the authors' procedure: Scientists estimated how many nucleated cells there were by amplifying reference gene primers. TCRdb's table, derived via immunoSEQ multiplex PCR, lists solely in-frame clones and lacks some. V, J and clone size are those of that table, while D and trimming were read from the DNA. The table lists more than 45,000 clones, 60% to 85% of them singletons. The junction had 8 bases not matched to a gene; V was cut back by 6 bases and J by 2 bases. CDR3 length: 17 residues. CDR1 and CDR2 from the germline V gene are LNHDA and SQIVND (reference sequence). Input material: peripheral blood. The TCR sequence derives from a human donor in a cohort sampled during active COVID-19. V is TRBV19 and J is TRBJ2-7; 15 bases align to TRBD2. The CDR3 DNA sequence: TGTGCCAGTAGCCCCGGACTAGCGGGAGGGCCTCCCTACGAGCAGTACTTC. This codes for CASSPGLAGGPPYEQYF.